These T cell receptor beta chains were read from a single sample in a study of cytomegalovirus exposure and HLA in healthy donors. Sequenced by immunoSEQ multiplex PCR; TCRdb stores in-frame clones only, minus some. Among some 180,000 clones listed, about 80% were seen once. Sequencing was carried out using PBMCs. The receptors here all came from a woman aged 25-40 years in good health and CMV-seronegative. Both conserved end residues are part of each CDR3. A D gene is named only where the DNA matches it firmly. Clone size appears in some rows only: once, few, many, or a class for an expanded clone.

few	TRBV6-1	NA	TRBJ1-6	CASSEGQNSPLHF	TGTGCCAGCAGTGAAGGACAGAATTCACCCCTCCACTTT
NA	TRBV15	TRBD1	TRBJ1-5	CATSRPKGQGAKPQHF	TGTGCCACCAGCAGGCCAAAAGGACAGGGGGCTAAGCCCCAGCATTTT
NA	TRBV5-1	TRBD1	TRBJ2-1	CASSFRGTANNEQFF	TGCGCCAGCAGCTTTAGGGGGACAGCGAACAATGAGCAGTTCTTC
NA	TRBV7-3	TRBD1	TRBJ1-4	CASSSDRASEKLFF	TGTGCCAGCAGTTCGGACAGGGCGAGTGAAAAACTGTTTTTT
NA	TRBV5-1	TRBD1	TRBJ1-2	CASSLDRGWGYTF	TGCGCCAGCAGCTTGGACAGGGGTTGGGGCTACACCTTC
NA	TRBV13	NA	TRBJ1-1	CASSLFRSVGFEAFF	TGTGCCAGCAGCTTATTTCGTTCGGTCGGGTTTGAAGCTTTCTTT
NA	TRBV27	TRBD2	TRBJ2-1	CASLGTSGPNNEQFF	TGTGCCAGCCTTGGGACTAGCGGTCCCAACAATGAGCAGTTCTTC
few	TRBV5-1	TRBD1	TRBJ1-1	CASSVTGMNTEAFF	TGCGCCAGCAGCGTGACAGGGATGAACACTGAAGCTTTCTTT
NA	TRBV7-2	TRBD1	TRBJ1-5	CASSSTGVNSNQPQHF	TGTGCCAGCAGCTCCACAGGGGTGAATAGCAATCAGCCCCAGCATTTT
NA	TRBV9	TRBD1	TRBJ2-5	CASSASDRGETQYF	TGTGCCAGCAGCGCCTCGGACAGGGGAGAGACCCAGTACTTC
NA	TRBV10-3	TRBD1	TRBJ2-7	CAIWNPTGTGQNEQYF	TGTGCCATCTGGAACCCGACCGGGACAGGTCAAAACGAGCAGTACTTC
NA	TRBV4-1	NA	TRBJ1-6	CASSQDLRGFNSPLHF	TGCGCCAGCAGCCAAGATCTTAGGGGTTTTAATTCACCCCTCCACTTT
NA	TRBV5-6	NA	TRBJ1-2	CASSLGQAYYGYTF	TGTGCCAGCAGCTTGGGACAGGCCTACTATGGCTACACCTTC
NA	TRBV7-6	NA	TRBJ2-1	CASSLELGFYNEQFF	TGTGCCAGCAGCTTAGAACTAGGTTTCTACAATGAGCAGTTCTTC
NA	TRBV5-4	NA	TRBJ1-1	CASSSGGGLYRTEAFF	TGTGCCAGCAGCTCGGGGGGGGGCCTATATAGGACTGAAGCTTTCTTT
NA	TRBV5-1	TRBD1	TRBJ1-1	CASSLGQGGISYHTEAFF	TGCGCCAGCAGCTTGGGACAGGGGGGTATATCGTATCACACTGAAGCTTTCTTT
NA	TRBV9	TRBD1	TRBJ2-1	CASSAFGQVGDEQFF	TGTGCCAGCAGCGCCTTTGGACAGGTAGGGGATGAGCAGTTCTTC
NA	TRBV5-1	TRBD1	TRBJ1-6	CASSLKGQTSYNSPLHF	TGCGCCAGCAGTCTGAAGGGACAGACCTCCTATAATTCACCCCTCCACTTT
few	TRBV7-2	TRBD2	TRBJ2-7	CASSVTSGGSREQYF	TGTGCCAGCAGCGTAACTAGCGGGGGGTCTCGGGAGCAGTACTTC
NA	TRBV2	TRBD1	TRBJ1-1	CASTQEGGTGSFGNTEAFF	TGTGCCAGCACTCAAGAAGGGGGGACAGGTTCGTTCGGGAACACTGAAGCTTTCTTT
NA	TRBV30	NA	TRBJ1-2	CAWSVRTGSGYTF	TGTGCCTGGAGTGTACGAACAGGGAGTGGCTACACCTTC
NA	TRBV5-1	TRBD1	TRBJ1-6	CASSMGGQGNSPLHF	TGCGCCAGCAGCATGGGGGGACAGGGGAATTCACCCCTCCACTTT
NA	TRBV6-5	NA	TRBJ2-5	CASSYTRLVSETQYF	TGTGCCAGCAGTTACACTAGGCTAGTTTCGGAGACCCAGTACTTC
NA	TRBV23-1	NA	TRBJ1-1	CASSQWLQKYMVRENTEAFF	TGCGCCAGCAGTCAATGGCTACAGAAGTATATGGTAAGAGAGAACACTGAAGCTTTCTTT
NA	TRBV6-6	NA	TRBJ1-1	CASSYPVTENTEAFF	TGTGCCAGCAGTTACCCGGTTACAGAAAACACTGAAGCTTTCTTT
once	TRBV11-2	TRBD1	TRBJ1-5	CASSLEQGANQPQHF	TGTGCCAGCAGCTTAGAACAGGGGGCTAATCAGCCCCAGCATTTT
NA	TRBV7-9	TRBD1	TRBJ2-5	CASSSPGTGAIETQYF	TGTGCCAGCAGCTCCCCCGGGACAGGGGCCATAGAGACCCAGTACTTC
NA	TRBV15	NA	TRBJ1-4	CATSIGGRNEKLFF	TGTGCCACCAGCATCGGCGGCCGTAATGAAAAACTGTTTTTT
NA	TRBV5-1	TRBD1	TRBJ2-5	CASSPDRDQETQYF	TGCGCCAGCAGCCCAGACAGGGACCAAGAGACCCAGTACTTC
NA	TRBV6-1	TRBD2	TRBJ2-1	CASSEPRTSGGEEQFF	TGTGCCAGCAGTGAACCAAGGACTAGCGGGGGCGAGGAGCAGTTCTTC
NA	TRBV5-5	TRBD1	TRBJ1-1	CASSLPGGRDTEAFF	TGTGCCAGCAGCTTGCCAGGGGGCAGAGACACTGAAGCTTTCTTT
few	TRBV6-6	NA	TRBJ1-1	CASSYFSPEAFF	TGTGCCAGCAGTTACTTCTCCCCTGAAGCTTTCTTT
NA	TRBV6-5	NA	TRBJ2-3	CASRPLITDTQYF	TGTGCCAGCAGACCCCTAATCACAGATACGCAGTATTTT
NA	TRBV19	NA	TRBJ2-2	CASSLGVAGGRAGELFF	TGTGCCAGTAGTCTTGGGGTGGCAGGGGGGAGAGCCGGGGAGCTGTTTTTT
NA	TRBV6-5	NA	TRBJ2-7	CASSYGSGTYEQYF	TGTGCCAGCAGTTACGGATCGGGGACATACGAGCAGTACTTC
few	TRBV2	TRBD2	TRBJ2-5	CASSPWAVAGLETQYF	TGTGCCAGCAGCCCCTGGGCGGTAGCGGGGTTAGAGACCCAGTACTTC
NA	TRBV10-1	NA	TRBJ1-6	CASSESRNSPLHF	TGCGCCAGCAGTGAGTCTCGGAATTCACCCCTCCACTTT
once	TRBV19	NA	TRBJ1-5	CASSITGRNQPQHF	TGTGCCAGTAGTATAACAGGTCGCAATCAGCCCCAGCATTTT
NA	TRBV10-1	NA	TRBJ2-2	CASSEYRNTGELFF	TGCGCCAGCAGTGAGTACAGGAACACCGGGGAGCTGTTTTTT
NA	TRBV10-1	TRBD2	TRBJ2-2	CASSVGLAGSVNTGELFF	TGCGCCAGCAGTGTAGGGCTAGCGGGTAGCGTGAACACCGGGGAGCTGTTTTTT
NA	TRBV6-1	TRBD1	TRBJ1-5	CASSARTGGDQPQHF	TGTGCCAGCAGTGCACGGACAGGGGGCGATCAGCCCCAGCATTTT
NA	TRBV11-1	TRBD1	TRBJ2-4	CASSPRTGGLSKNIQYF	TGTGCCAGCAGCCCTCGGACAGGGGGCTTGTCCAAAAACATTCAGTACTTC
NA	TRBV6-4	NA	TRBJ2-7	CASSVGKGTYEQYF	TGTGCCAGCAGTGTAGGAAAGGGGACCTACGAGCAGTACTTC
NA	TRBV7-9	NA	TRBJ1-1	CASGTQGDGTEAFF	TGTGCCAGCGGAACACAGGGTGACGGCACTGAAGCTTTCTTT
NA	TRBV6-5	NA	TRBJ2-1	CASSYSRAAEQFF	TGTGCCAGCAGTTACTCGAGAGCCGCTGAGCAGTTCTTC
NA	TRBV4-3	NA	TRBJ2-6	CASSPAAGRSLSGANVLTF	TGCGCCAGCAGCCCGGCCGCCGGGAGATCGCTTTCTGGGGCCAACGTCCTGACTTTC
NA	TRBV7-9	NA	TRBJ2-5	CASSLVGLRETQYF	TGTGCCAGCAGCTTAGTGGGGCTAAGGGAGACCCAGTACTTC
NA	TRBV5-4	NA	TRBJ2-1	CASSLVLGRKQFF	TGTGCCAGCAGCTTGGTTCTAGGTAGGAAGCAGTTCTTC
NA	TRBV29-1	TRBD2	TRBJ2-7	CSALWQRDSYEQYF	TGCAGCGCCCTCTGGCAGCGGGACTCCTACGAGCAGTACTTC
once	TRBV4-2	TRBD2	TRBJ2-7	CASSRTGTSGGTYEQYF	TGTGCCAGCAGCCGAACCGGGACTAGCGGGGGGACCTACGAGCAGTACTTC
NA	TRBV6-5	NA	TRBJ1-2	CASSYTAGGYTF	TGTGCCAGCAGTTACACCGCGGGTGGCTACACCTTC
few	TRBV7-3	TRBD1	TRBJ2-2	CASSLRAGGRFANTGELFF	TGTGCCAGCAGCTTAAGGGCAGGGGGCCGGTTCGCGAACACCGGGGAGCTGTTTTTT
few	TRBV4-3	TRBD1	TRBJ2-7	CASSQEQGAYHEQYF	TGCGCCAGCAGCCAAGAACAGGGGGCGTATCACGAGCAGTACTTC
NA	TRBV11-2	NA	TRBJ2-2	CASSYTRDGELFF	TGTGCCAGCAGTTACACTAGGGACGGGGAGCTGTTTTTT
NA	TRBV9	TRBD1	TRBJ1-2	CASSGNTGTGKGYTF	TGTGCCAGCAGCGGCAACACCGGGACAGGGAAGGGCTACACCTTC
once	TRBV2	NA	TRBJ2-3	CAGGGGPEDTQYF	TGTGCCGGGGGGGGCGGACCGGAAGATACGCAGTATTTT
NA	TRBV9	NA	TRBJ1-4	CASSVGVGALNEKLFF	TGTGCCAGCAGCGTAGGGGTAGGGGCCCTTAATGAAAAACTGTTTTTT
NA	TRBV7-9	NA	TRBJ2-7	CASSSAALPYEQYF	TGTGCCAGCAGCTCCGCCGCGTTACCCTACGAGCAGTACTTC
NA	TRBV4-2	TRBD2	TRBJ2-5	CASSQVSGGQETQYF	TGTGCCAGCAGCCAAGTGAGCGGGGGTCAAGAGACCCAGTACTTC
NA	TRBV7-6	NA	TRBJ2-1	CASSEHTYNEQFF	TGTGCCAGCAGCGAACATACCTACAATGAGCAGTTCTTC